This T cell receptor (beta chain) was identified in a study of sequential checkpoint blockade in melanoma. As for the study in general: Patients were randomized 1:1 to nivolumab-then-ipilimumab or ipilimumab-then-nivolumab first-line.

Only in-frame clones appear in the TCRdb table, and some are missing; sequencing was by immunoSEQ multiplex PCR. Of under 40,000 clones in the sample, 70% to 90% were seen once. The germline CDR1 and CDR2 sequences are MGHDK and SYGVNS. V was cut by 4 bases and J by 0 bases, with 7 bases left in between. CDR3 length: 14 amino acids. The treatment denotes: randomized to nivolumab then ipilimumab (arm A) or the reverse (arm B). Sorted cells were live CD3+CD8+, lacking CD19 and CD56, from PBMCs. Sequencing was performed on CD8+ T cells sorted from blood (inferred from file names), taken from a patient given nivolumab and ipilimumab in sequence. The sequence was collected from a human donor with melanoma. The chain couples TRBV25-1 to TRBJ1-3, with TRBD1 as a possible D gene (5 bases). The CDR3 coding sequence is TGTGCCAGCAGTGCGGACACCTCTGGAAACACCATATATTTT. It codes for CASSADTSGNTIYF.